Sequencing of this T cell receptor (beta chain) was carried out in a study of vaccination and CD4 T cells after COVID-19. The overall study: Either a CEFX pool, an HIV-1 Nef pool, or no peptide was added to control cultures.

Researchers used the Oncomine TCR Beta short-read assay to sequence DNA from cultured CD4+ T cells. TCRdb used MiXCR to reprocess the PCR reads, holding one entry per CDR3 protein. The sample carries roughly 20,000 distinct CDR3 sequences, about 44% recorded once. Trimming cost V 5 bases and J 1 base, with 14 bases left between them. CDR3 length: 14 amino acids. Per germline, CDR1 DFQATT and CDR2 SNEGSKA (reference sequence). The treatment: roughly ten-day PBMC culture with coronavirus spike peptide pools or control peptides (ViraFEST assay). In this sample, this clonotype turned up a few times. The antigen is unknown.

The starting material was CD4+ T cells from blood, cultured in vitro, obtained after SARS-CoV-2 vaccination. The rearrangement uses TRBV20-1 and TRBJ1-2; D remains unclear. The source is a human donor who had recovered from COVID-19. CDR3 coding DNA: TGCAGTGCTCAACAGCCTCCGAGTAACTATGGCTACACCTTC. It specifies CSAQQPPSNYGYTF.